What follows describes a single TCR beta chain. The target antigen is unknown. The data derive from a study of shared clonotypes between healthy human individuals. Study context: The cohort comprised a couple of women and a few men. Their ages spanned 18 to 49 years. Study findings and constraints: Larger estimated richness was generally seen in naive subsets than in memory subsets. Some clonotypes were shared by all four sorted-subset donors, while others were not shared. The non-shared ones had lower generation probabilities than the shared ones.

This CDR3 has 12 residues. The germline V and J ends were trimmed by 5 bases and 3 bases, with 8 bases remaining between them. Germline CDR1 reads SQVTM; CDR2 reads ANQGSEA. The authors loaded around 190 ng DNA, 30,000 to 35,000 T cell genomes, into sorted-subset replicate PCRs. Some clones are missing from TCRdb's copy, which holds only in-frame ones; the method was immunoSEQ multiplex PCR. Found here are over a million clones, approximately 98.5% of them singletons; the top ten hold about 0.35%. The receptor's source is a young man in good health. The J gene is TRBJ1-3, the V gene TRBV29-1, with D unresolved. The sample consisted of naive CD4+ T cells sorted from blood. Subset specified: CD45RA+ positively selected. The CDR3 DNA sequence: TGCAGCGTTATGTCTGGTGGAAACACCATATATTTT. Protein: CSVMSGGNTIYF.